These T cell receptor beta chains were read from a single sample in a study of post-analysis software for immune sequencing data. TCRdb re-called the PCR reads with MiXCR, one entry per CDR3 protein. The repertoire has about 620,000 distinct CDR3 sequences, 44% of them found once; the top ten carry under 2%. Sequences were obtained from blood. Receptors originate from a girl aged 10 to 17 with multiple sclerosis. The CDR3 runs from the conserved cysteine through the conserved F or W. Fields, in order: V gene, clone size, J gene, D gene, CDR3 DNA, CDR3 protein. A D gene is named only where the DNA matches it firmly. The size field is filled for only some rows; it gives once, few, many or a size class.

>TRBV20-1|-|TRBJ2-2|TRBD2
TGCAGTGCTAGAGATCCGCGCGGGGGGGTCACCGGGGAGCTGTTTTTT
CSARDPRGGVTGELFF
>TRBV5-6|few|TRBJ2-7|-
TGTGCCAGCAGCCCTTTTTGGGGTACAAACTCCTACGAGCAGTACTTC
CASSPFWGTNSYEQYF
>TRBV5-1|-|TRBJ1-2|-
TGCGCCAGCAGCTTGTCGGAGGTCAGGGGATACTATGGCTACACCTTC
CASSLSEVRGYYGYTF
>TRBV6-5|-|TRBJ1-1|-
TGTGCCAGCAGTTACGGCAGACGTTACACTGAAGCTTTCTTT
CASSYGRRYTEAFF
>TRBV29-1|-|TRBJ1-2|-
TGCAGCGACGCAGGGGCAGGAGAATATGGCTACACCTTC
CSDAGAGEYGYTF
>TRBV6-5|many|TRBJ2-7|-
TGTGCCAGCAGTTACACAGGCCCCTACGAGCAGTACTTC
CASSYTGPYEQYF
>TRBV7-9|-|TRBJ1-2|-
TGTGCCAGCAGCTTAGATGGGTTAGGCTGCACCTTC
CASSLDGLGCTF
>TRBV20-1|-|TRBJ1-2|-
TGCAGTGCTAGTCCACGGAATGTTGGCTACACCTTC
CSASPRNVGYTF
>TRBV9|-|TRBJ1-2|-
TGTGCCAGCAGCGTAGCCACGGACTTCTATGGCTACACCTTC
CASSVATDFYGYTF
>TRBV20-1|few|TRBJ1-1|-
TGCAGTGCTGTGCAGGGGAACACTGAAGCTTTCTTT
CSAVQGNTEAFF
>TRBV10-3|-|TRBJ2-4|-
TGTGCCATCAGTGAGTCAGCAGAAAACATTCAGTACTTC
CAISESAENIQYF
>TRBV9|-|TRBJ1-2|TRBD1
TGTGCCAGCAGCGTAACCCCGGGACAGGGAGGCGCTGGCTACACCTTC
CASSVTPGQGGAGYTF
>TRBV5-1|-|TRBJ1-6|-
TGCGCCAGCAGCTTGGAGGGGCGAGGGAATTCACCCCTCCACTTT
CASSLEGRGNSPLHF
>TRBV24-1|few|TRBJ2-3|-
TGTGCCACTTCTAGCTGGCAGCTGGATACGCAGTATTTT
CATSSWQLDTQYF
>TRBV25-1|-|TRBJ2-1|-
TGTGCCAGCAGTGAATACGGGGCCCCCTACAATGAGCAGTTCTTC
CASSEYGAPYNEQFF